The rows below give T cell receptor beta chains drawn from one sample of a study of blood T cells in healthy people across ages. TCRdb passed the 5' RACE reads through MiXCR, listing each CDR3 protein once. The table has 920,000 or so distinct CDR3 sequences, over 35% seen once. The sample consisted of blood. The source of these receptors is a woman between 55 and 75 years old in good health. The CDR3 runs from the conserved cysteine through the conserved F or W. Fields, in order: D gene, clone size, V gene, J gene, CDR3 DNA, CDR3 protein. D genes are given only for firm matches. Clone size is not always given. Where it is, it says once, few, many or a class for expanded clones.

TRBD2	NA	TRBV5-4	TRBJ2-7	TGTGCCAGCAGCTTCTGGCCAGCGGGAGGCGACGAGCAGTACTTC	CASSFWPAGGDEQYF
NA	NA	TRBV6-2/TRBV6-3	TRBJ1-1	TGTGCCAGCAGAGGGGGGGGATCGGGGTTCGCTGAAGCTTTCTTT	CASRGGGSGFAEAFF
NA	NA	TRBV3-1	TRBJ2-5	TGTGCCAGCAGCACACGACGGTATAGTGAGACCCAGTACTTC	CASSTRRYSETQYF
NA	NA	TRBV13	TRBJ1-1	TGTGCCAGCAGCCGCGCCCCAAATGGGGCCACTGAAGCTTTCTTT	CASSRAPNGATEAFF
TRBD2	NA	TRBV29-1	TRBJ2-5	TGCAGCGTCGAAGGGACTAGCGATGGGGAGACCCAGTACTTC	CSVEGTSDGETQYF
TRBD1	NA	TRBV28	TRBJ1-5	TGTGCCAGCAGTTTCCAGGACAGGGAAAGCAATCAGCCCCAGCATTTT	CASSFQDRESNQPQHF
NA	many	TRBV11-2	TRBJ2-5	TGTGCCAGCAGCCCCTCCGGGCTAGCTGAGACCCAGTACTTC	CASSPSGLAETQYF
NA	NA	TRBV7-2	TRBJ1-4	TGTGCCAGCAGCACTACAGGGTTAACTAATGAAAAACTGTTTTTT	CASSTTGLTNEKLFF
NA	NA	TRBV7-9	TRBJ2-4	TGTGCCAGCAGCTCCGCCGGAGGGGAGTACTTC	CASSSAGGEYF
TRBD1	NA	TRBV27	TRBJ1-2	TGTGCCAGCAGACGGACAGGGGAACGTGGCTACACCTTC	CASRRTGERGYTF
NA	NA	TRBV29-1	TRBJ2-5	TGCAGCGTTGAAGGGGGTTCGGAGACCCAGTACTTC	CSVEGGSETQYF
NA	NA	TRBV3-1	TRBJ2-2	TGTGCCAGCAGCCAAGAGGGACCGCCCGGGGAGCTGTTTTTT	CASSQEGPPGELFF
TRBD1	few	TRBV28	TRBJ2-3	TGTGCCAGCACCTTCGGGACAGGGGCGCGGGGAGATACGCAGTATTTT	CASTFGTGARGDTQYF
TRBD1	NA	TRBV12-3/TRBV12-4	TRBJ2-4	TGTGCCAGCAGCCCCCGACAGGGGACAAAAAACATTCAGTACTTC	CASSPRQGTKNIQYF
NA	NA	TRBV10-3	TRBJ2-1	TGTGCCACGCTCGGACTCCACAATGAGCAGTTCTTC	CATLGLHNEQFF
TRBD2	few	TRBV2	TRBJ2-3	TGTGCCAGCACCCGGACTAGCGGGATAGGGGATACGCAGTATTTT	CASTRTSGIGDTQYF
TRBD1	few	TRBV4-1	TRBJ2-1	TGCGCCAGCAGCCGGACAGGGTTCAACAATGAGCAGTTCTTC	CASSRTGFNNEQFF
NA	NA	TRBV28	TRBJ2-1	TGTGCCAGCACCCCGAGGAGACCCTACAATGAGCAGTTCTTC	CASTPRRPYNEQFF
NA	many	TRBV4-2	TRBJ2-1	TGTGCCAGCAGCCAAGTTAGCTACAATGAGCAGTTCTTC	CASSQVSYNEQFF
TRBD1	NA	TRBV10-3	TRBJ1-1	TGTGCCATCAGACAGGGGGCCTCTGGCACTGAAGCTTTCTTT	CAIRQGASGTEAFF
NA	few	TRBV7-3	TRBJ2-7	TGTGCCAGCTCAACTTTCCCCTCCTACGAGCAGTACTTC	CASSTFPSYEQYF
NA	NA	TRBV20-1	TRBJ2-1	TGCAGTGCTAAAGGTGGCCGGGAGACTCAGTTCTTC	CSAKGGRETQFF
NA	NA	TRBV27	TRBJ1-1	TGTGCCAGCAGTTTATCCGACCTGGGGACTGAAGCTTTCTTT	CASSLSDLGTEAFF
TRBD1	few	TRBV27	TRBJ2-7	TGTGCCAGCAAACAGGGGGACTCCAAGGGGTACGAGCAGTACTTC	CASKQGDSKGYEQYF
NA	NA	TRBV9	TRBJ2-1	TGTGCCAGCAGCGTAGGGGCCCAGACTGGGGGCGGGCAGTTCTTC	CASSVGAQTGGGQFF
TRBD1	NA	TRBV20-1	TRBJ2-7	TGCAGTGCTTCACGACTGGGACAGGATTACGAGCAGTACTTC	CSASRLGQDYEQYF
TRBD2	NA	TRBV29-1	TRBJ2-3	TGCAGCGTGGTACGGGCGGGAGGCCGCACAGATACGCAGTATTTT	CSVVRAGGRTDTQYF
TRBD2	NA	TRBV12-3/TRBV12-4	TRBJ2-2	TGTGCCAGCAGTTTTCCGACTAGCGGGGAGAACACCGGGGAGCTGTTTTTT	CASSFPTSGENTGELFF
NA	few	TRBV7-2	TRBJ2-3	TGTGCCAGCAGCTTAAGTGTCCCAGGGGGCACAGATACGCAGTATTTT	CASSLSVPGGTDTQYF
TRBD1	NA	TRBV7-2	TRBJ1-2	TGTGCCAGCAGCTTCCAGGGGGTTTATGGCTACACCTTC	CASSFQGVYGYTF
TRBD1	NA	TRBV20-1	TRBJ2-7	TGCAGTGCTGTATCCAGGGGGCGATTCTACGAGCAGTACTTC	CSAVSRGRFYEQYF
TRBD2	NA	TRBV20-1	TRBJ2-7	TGCAGTGCCCCGACTAGCGGGGCTACTTATCTCTACGAGCAGTACTTC	CSAPTSGATYLYEQYF
NA	NA	TRBV5-1	TRBJ2-7	TGCGCCAGCAGAAGAATAGGGACCTACGAGCAGTACTTC	CASRRIGTYEQYF
NA	few	TRBV3-1	TRBJ2-1	TGTGCCAGCAGCCAAAATGTGCCGGTCTCGGGTAATGAGCAGTTCTTC	CASSQNVPVSGNEQFF
NA	NA	TRBV20-1	TRBJ2-7	TGCAGTGCTTTCGGGCACCGCTCCTACGAGCAGTACTTC	CSAFGHRSYEQYF
TRBD1	few	TRBV11-2	TRBJ2-3	TGTGCCAGCAGCCGTAGGGGGCTACGCACAGATACGCAGTATTTT	CASSRRGLRTDTQYF
NA	NA	TRBV20-1	TRBJ2-5	TGCAGTACTCGTCATAGCGGAACCCAAGAGACCCAGTACTTT	CSTRHSGTQETQYF
NA	NA	TRBV6-6	TRBJ2-3	TGTGCCACCAGTTACGCTGCGGATACGCAGTATTTT	CATSYAADTQYF
NA	many	TRBV4-2	TRBJ2-7	TGTGCCAGCAGCCAAGGACCCGAGCAGTACTTC	CASSQGPEQYF
TRBD2	NA	TRBV10-3	TRBJ2-3	TGTGCCATCAGTGAGTCTGCGGGAGGGACAGATACGCAGTATTTT	CAISESAGGTDTQYF
NA	NA	TRBV18	TRBJ1-5	TGTGCCAGCGGCAGGGTTGGCAATCAGCCCCAGCATTTT	CASGRVGNQPQHF
NA	NA	TRBV7-8	TRBJ2-5	TGTGCCAGCAGCGCATCGACAGGGAGGAATCGCCGGACCCAGTACTTC	CASSASTGRNRRTQYF
TRBD1	NA	TRBV20-1	TRBJ2-1	TGCAGTGCTAGCAGCCCAGTTACAGGGGGCTCCTACAATGAGCAGTTCTTC	CSASSPVTGGSYNEQFF
TRBD1	NA	TRBV6-1	TRBJ1-5	TGTGCCAGCAGTGAAGGCGACAGGGGGCGCTTCCATCAGCCCCAGCATTTT	CASSEGDRGRFHQPQHF
TRBD2	NA	TRBV20-1	TRBJ2-3	TGCAGTGCCCCTCTCGCGGGAGCCCCCGATACGCAGTATTTT	CSAPLAGAPDTQYF
TRBD2	medium-sized	TRBV28	TRBJ2-1	TGTGCCAGCCTACTAGCGGGAGGAAACTACAATGAGCAGTTCTTC	CASLLAGGNYNEQFF
NA	NA	TRBV6-1	TRBJ1-2	TGTGCCAGCCGAGGAGTCGGCCTTCTTGGGCATGGCTACACCTTC	CASRGVGLLGHGYTF
NA	few	TRBV6-2/TRBV6-3	TRBJ2-2	TGTGCCAGCAGTACCGGACGGATCGGGGAGCTGTTTTTT	CASSTGRIGELFF
TRBD2	NA	TRBV4-1	TRBJ2-5	TGCGCCAGCAGTCCAGCGGGAGTCGCGGAGACCCAGTACTTC	CASSPAGVAETQYF
TRBD2	few	TRBV5-1	TRBJ2-7	TGCGCCAGCAGCAAGGGACTAGCGGGAGTCTTTAAGGACGAGCAGTACTTC	CASSKGLAGVFKDEQYF
NA	NA	TRBV21-1	TRBJ2-3	TGTGCCAGCAGCCAATGGACTAGCGGGAGGGCCCGGAGGTCTGGAGATACGCAGTATTTT	CASSQWTSGRARRSGDTQYF
NA	NA	TRBV20-1	TRBJ2-7	TGCAGTGCTAGGGGGGTGTTGACCGAGCAGTACTTC	CSARGVLTEQYF
NA	NA	TRBV4-1	TRBJ1-5	TGCGCCAGCAGCCCTGGACGGGGGGATCAGCCCCAGCATTTT	CASSPGRGDQPQHF
NA	NA	TRBV20-1	TRBJ2-1	TGCAGTGCTAGAGATTTTCTAGCCTCCTACAATGAGCAGTTCTTC	CSARDFLASYNEQFF